This TCR beta chain stems from a study of response to subunit inactivated influenza vaccine. One entry per CDR3 protein results from TCRdb running MiXCR on the RT-PCR reads. The profile shows about 650,000 distinct CDR3 sequences, 15% to 19% of them singletons. This clonotype was seen more than once but under ten times. Its matching antigen is unknown. Study-level findings and limits: There was a suggestion from the authors that each seasonal influenza vaccination recruits few new T cells.

Germline V CDR1 and CDR2: SGHRS, YFSETQ. The CDR3 length is 19 residues. V gave up 2 bases and J gave up 7 bases; unmatched junction bases: 15. This chain uses TRBV5-1 with TRBJ2-1; 13 bases agree with TRBD2. This receptor was obtained from a man aged 50-60 years who received an inactivated influenza vaccine. The material sequenced was PBMCs from blood, taken 11 to 12 days after vaccination. The CDR3 protein is CASSLTGTSGILVGNEQFF. CDR3 coding DNA: TGCGCCAGCAGCTTAACCGGGACTAGCGGGATATTGGTCGGAAATGAGCAGTTCTTC.